This T cell receptor beta chain was identified in a study of tumor-infiltrating lymphocytes in primary liver carcinoma. Whole-study context: Staging of the tumors gave T1-T3 N0M0, with widths of about 4 to 10 cm. The study's findings and limits: The overlap of tumor-adjacent and tumor-blood pairs was smaller than that of tumor region pairs.

Co-extracted RNA and DNA came from roughly 20-30 mg of unsorted bulk tissue. There were over 75% viable tumor cells in every single sample of tumor. With a constant-region primer, TCR beta cDNA was made from roughly 500 ng of total RNA. Libraries of TCR beta came from three nested multiplex PCR rounds with slightly modified ARM-PCR. The first two PCR rounds used TRBV1-TRBV30 primers with a Cbeta primer, roughly 10 cycles each. TCRdb re-derived calls from the multiplex PCR reads in MiXCR, one entry per CDR3 protein. The sample carries roughly 120,000 distinct CDR3 sequences, 65% recorded once. This CDR3 has 13 amino acids. CDR1 SGHAT and CDR2 FQNNGV come from the germline V gene. In the case of this clonotype: The target antigen is unknown. One junction end disagrees with the germline gene, perhaps due to a read error.

Sequencing input: liver tumor tissue from sampling region 1. Subset defined: tumor region T1, superior pole. The receptor comes from a woman aged 55-70 years with primary liver carcinoma and hepatitis B virus infection. The rearrangement links TRBV11-2 to TRBJ1-2; unclear D gene. CDR3 sequence (DNA): TGTGACAGCAGCGCCAGAGCGGGGTATGGCTACACCTTC. It is translated as CDSSARAGYGYTF.